This passage covers 3 T cell receptor beta chains from one sample sequenced in a study of T cell changes during pregnancy in multiple sclerosis (dated by TCRdb to between 2019 and 2020). The library relied on the immunoSEQ multiplex PCR assay. This is the immuneACCESS table as TCRdb keeps it, with only in-frame sequences that have V and J called. A part of the clones is gone; compared with another copy, unresolved V genes explain less than half, and the rest is unexplained. Within this sample are around 100,000 clones, with roughly nine tenths of them counted one time only. Jointly, the top ten make up around 0.84% of the sample. Sequenced here: peripheral blood, sampled after pregnancy. The source is a female donor with multiple sclerosis, enrolled in a pregnancy study.

CDR3: CASSLASVRPSSYNEQFF. The DNA for the CDR3 is TGTGCCAGCAGCTTGGCCTCCGTCCGTCCGAGCTCCTACAATGAGCAGTTCTTC. The chain employs TRBV5-4 and TRBJ2-1, with D uncertain. V lost 0 bases to trimming and J lost 0 bases, with 16 bases between them. CDR3 length: 18 amino acids. Germline V lookup: CDR1 SGHNT, CDR2 YYREEE (reference sequence).

The gene calls are TRBV5-6 and TRBJ1-2; D perhaps matches TRBD1 (6 bases). Between the trimmed V and J ends, which lost 5 bases and 0 bases, there was a span of 8 bases. This CDR3 spans 13 amino acids. Germline V gene sequence: CDR1 SGHDT, CDR2 YYEEEE. CDR3 loop: CASSRTANYGYTF. CDR3 nucleotide sequence: TGTGCCAGCAGTAGGACAGCTAACTATGGCTACACCTTC.

The chain employs TRBV11-2 and TRBJ2-3; 10 nucleotides agree with TRBD2. Losses at the gene ends were 2 bases for V and 1 base for J; bases not matched to a gene: 0. The CDR3 is made up of 15 amino acids. Germline V CDR1 and CDR2: SGHAT, FQNNGV. The CDR3 DNA is TGTGCCAGCAGCTTAAGCGGGAGGGGCACAGATACGCAGTATTTT. This encodes CASSLSGRGTDTQYF. Full variable domain (remainder filled in from reference TRBV11-2 and TRBJ2-3): EAGVAQSPRYKIIEKRQSVAFWCNPISGHATLYWYQQILGQGPKLLIQFQNNGVVDDSQLPKDRFSAERLKGVDSTLKIQPAKLEDSAVYLCASSLSGRGTDTQYFGPGTRLTVL.